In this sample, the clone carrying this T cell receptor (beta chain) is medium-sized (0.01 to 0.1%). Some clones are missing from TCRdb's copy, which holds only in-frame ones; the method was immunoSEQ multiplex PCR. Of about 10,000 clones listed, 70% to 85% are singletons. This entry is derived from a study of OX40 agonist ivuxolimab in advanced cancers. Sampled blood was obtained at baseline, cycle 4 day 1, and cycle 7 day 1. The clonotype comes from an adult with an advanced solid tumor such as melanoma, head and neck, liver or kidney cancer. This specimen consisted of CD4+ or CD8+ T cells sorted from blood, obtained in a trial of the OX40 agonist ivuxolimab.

The CDR3 coding sequence is TGTGCCAGCAGCGCCGACAGAAGCTCCTACAATGAGCAGTTCTTC. Protein sequence: CASSADRSSYNEQFF. The chain couples TRBV5-6 to TRBJ2-1; TRBD1 might be the D (5 bases). This CDR3 has 15 residues. From germline, CDR1 is SGHDT and CDR2 YYEEEE. V lost 4 bases to trimming and J lost 0 bases, with 11 bases between them.